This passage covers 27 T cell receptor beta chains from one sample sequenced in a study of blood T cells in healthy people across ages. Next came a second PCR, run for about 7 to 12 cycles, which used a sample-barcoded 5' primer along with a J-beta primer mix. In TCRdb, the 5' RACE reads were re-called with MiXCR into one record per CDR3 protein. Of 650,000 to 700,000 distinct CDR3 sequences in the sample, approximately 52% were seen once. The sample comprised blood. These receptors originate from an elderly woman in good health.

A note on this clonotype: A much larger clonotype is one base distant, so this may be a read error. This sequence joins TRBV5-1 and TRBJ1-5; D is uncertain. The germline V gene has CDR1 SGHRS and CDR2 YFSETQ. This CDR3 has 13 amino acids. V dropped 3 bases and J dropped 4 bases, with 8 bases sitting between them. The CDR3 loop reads CASSWEWNQPQHF. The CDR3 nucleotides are TGCGCCAGCAGCTGGGAATGGAATCAGCCCCAGCATTTT.

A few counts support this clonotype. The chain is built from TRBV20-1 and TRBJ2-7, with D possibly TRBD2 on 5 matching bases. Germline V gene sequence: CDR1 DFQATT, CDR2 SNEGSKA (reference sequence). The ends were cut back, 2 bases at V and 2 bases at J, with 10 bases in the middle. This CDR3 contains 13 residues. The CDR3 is CSARREGTYEQYF. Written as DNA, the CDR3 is TGCAGTGCTAGACGAGAGGGCACCTACGAGCAGTACTTC.

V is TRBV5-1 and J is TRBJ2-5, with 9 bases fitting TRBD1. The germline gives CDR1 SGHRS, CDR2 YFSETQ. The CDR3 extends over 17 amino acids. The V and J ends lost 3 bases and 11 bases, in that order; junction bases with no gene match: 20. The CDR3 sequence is CASSSDYPGQGSNEQYF. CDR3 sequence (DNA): TGCGCCAGCAGCTCCGACTACCCGGGACAGGGTTCCAATGAGCAGTACTTC.

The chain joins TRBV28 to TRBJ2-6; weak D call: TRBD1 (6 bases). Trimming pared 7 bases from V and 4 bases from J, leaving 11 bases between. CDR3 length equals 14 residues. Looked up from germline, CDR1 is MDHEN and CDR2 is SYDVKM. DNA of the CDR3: TGTGCCAGCATACAGGGAACCGGGGCCAACGTCCTGACTTTC. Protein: CASIQGTGANVLTF.

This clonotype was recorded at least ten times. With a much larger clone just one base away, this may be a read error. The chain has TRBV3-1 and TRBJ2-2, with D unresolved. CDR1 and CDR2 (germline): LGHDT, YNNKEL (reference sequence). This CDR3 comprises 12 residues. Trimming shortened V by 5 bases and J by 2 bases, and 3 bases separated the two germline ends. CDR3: CASSYNTGELFF. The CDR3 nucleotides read TGTGCCAGCAGCTACAACACCGGGGAGCTGTTTTTT.

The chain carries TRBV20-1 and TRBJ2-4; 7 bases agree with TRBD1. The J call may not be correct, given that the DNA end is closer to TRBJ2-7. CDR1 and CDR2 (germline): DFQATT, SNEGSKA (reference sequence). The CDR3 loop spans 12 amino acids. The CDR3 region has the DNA TGCAGTGCGACGGGACAGTTATACGAGCAGTACTTC. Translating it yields CSATGQLYEQYF.

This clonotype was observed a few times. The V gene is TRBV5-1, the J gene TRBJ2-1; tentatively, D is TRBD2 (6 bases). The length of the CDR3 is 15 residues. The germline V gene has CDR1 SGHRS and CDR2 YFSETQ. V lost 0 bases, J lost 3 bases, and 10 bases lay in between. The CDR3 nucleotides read TGCGCCAGCAGCTTGGATAGCGGCTACTACAATGAGCAGTTCTTC. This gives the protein CASSLDSGYYNEQFF. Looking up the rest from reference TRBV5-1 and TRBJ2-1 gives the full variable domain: KAGVTQTPRYLIKTRGQQVTLSCSPISGHRSVSWYQQTPGQGLQFLFEYFSETQRNKGNFPGRFSGRQFSNSRSEMNVSTLELGDSALYLCASSLDSGYYNEQFFGPGTRLTVL.

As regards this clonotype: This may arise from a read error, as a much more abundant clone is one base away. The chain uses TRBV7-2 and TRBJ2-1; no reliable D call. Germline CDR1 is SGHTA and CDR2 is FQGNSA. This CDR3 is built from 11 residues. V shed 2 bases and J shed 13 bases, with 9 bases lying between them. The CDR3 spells CASSLYETQFF. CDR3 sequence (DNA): TGTGCCAGCAGCTTATATGAGACCCAGTTCTTC. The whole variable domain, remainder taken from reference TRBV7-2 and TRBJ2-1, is GAGVSQSPSNKVTEKGKDVELRCDPISGHTALYWYRQSLGQGLEFLIYFQGNSAPDKSGLPSDRFSAERTGGSVSTLTIQRTQQEDSAVYLCASSLYETQFFGPGTRLTVL.

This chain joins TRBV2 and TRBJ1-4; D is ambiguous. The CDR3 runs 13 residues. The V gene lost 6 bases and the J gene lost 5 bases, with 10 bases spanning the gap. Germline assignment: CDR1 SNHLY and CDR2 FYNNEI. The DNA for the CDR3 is TGTGCCAGCAGGGGAAGCTCGAATGAAAAACTGTTTTTT. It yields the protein CASRGSSNEKLFF.

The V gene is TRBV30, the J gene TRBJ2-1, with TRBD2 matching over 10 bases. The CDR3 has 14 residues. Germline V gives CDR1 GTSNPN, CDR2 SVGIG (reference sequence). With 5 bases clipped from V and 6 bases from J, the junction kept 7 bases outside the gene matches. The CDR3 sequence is CAWAGLAASNEQFF. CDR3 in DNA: TGTGCCTGGGCTGGACTAGCGGCTTCCAATGAGCAGTTCTTC.

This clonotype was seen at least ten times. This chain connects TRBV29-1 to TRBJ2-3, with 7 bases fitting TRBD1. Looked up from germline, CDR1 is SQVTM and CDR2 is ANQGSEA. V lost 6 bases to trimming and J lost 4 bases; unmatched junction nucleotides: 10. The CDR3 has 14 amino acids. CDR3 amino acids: CSVGDRVKADTQYF. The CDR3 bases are TGCAGCGTCGGCGACAGGGTGAAGGCAGATACGCAGTATTTT.

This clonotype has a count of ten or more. The CDR3 region is CASSPRAGMIYNEQFF. As DNA, the CDR3 is TGTGCCAGCAGCCCCAGAGCGGGAATGATCTACAATGAGCAGTTCTTC. The genes are TRBV7-9 and TRBJ2-1; 7 bases agree with TRBD2. This CDR3 has 16 amino acids. Germline-derived CDR1 and CDR2 are SEHNR and FQNEAQ (reference sequence). Unmatched junction bases numbered 10, after V lost 5 bases and J lost 3 bases.

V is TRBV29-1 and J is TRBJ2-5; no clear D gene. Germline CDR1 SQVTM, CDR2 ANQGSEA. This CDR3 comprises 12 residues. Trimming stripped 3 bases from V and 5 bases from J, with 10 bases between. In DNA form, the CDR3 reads TGCAGCGTTGACGTGGGTCGGGAGACCCAGTACTTC. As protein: CSVDVGRETQYF.

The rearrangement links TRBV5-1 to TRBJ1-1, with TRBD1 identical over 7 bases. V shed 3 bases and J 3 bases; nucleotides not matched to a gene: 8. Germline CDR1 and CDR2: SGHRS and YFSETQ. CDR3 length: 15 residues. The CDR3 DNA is TGCGCCAGCAGCTGGACAGGTTTGGGCGACACTGAAGCTTTCTTT. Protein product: CASSWTGLGDTEAFF. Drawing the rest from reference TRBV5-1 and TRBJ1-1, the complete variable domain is KAGVTQTPRYLIKTRGQQVTLSCSPISGHRSVSWYQQTPGQGLQFLFEYFSETQRNKGNFPGRFSGRQFSNSRSEMNVSTLELGDSALYLCASSWTGLGDTEAFFGQGTRLTVV.

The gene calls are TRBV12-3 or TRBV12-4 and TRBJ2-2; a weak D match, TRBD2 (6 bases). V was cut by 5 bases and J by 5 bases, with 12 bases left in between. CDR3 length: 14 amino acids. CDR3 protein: CASSIKGGTGELFF. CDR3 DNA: TGTGCCAGCAGTATTAAAGGAGGGACCGGGGAGCTGTTTTTT.

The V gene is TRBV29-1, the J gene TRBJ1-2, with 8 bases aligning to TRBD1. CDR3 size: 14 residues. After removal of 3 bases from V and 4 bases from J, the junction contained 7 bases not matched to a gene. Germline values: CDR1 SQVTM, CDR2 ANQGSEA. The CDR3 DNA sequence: TGCAGCGTTGAGTCGGGACAGGCTACCTATGGCTACACCTTC. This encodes CSVESGQATYGYTF.

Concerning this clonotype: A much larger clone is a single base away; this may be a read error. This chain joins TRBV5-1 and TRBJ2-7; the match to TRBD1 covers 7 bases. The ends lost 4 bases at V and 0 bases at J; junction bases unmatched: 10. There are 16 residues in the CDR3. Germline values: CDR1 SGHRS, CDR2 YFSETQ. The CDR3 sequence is CASSTMTGSGSYEQYF. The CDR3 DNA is TGCGCCAGCAGCACTATGACAGGGTCTGGCTCCTACGAGCAGTACTTC.

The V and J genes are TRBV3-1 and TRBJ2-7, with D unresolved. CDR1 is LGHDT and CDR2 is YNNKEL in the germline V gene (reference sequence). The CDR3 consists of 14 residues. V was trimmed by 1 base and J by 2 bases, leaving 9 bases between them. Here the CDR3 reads CASSQGHTPYEQYF. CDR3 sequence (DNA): TGTGCCAGCAGCCAAGGCCACACTCCCTACGAGCAGTACTTC.

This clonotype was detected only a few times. The DNA for the CDR3 is TGTGCCAGCAGCCGGGGGGCCCCGGGACAGGGAGGTACTGAAGCTTTCTTT. Its protein is CASSRGAPGQGGTEAFF. This chain connects TRBV12-3 or TRBV12-4 to TRBJ1-1, with TRBD1 identical over 9 bases. This CDR3 spans 17 amino acids. J gave up 5 bases and V 6 bases, and 16 bases lay outside the gene matches.

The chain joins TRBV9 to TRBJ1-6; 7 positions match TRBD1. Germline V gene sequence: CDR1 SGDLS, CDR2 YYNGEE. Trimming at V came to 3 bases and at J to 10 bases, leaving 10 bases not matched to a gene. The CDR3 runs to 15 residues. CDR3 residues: CASSGRPQGDSPLHF. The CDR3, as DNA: TGTGCCAGCAGCGGCAGACCCCAGGGGGACTCACCCCTCCACTTT.

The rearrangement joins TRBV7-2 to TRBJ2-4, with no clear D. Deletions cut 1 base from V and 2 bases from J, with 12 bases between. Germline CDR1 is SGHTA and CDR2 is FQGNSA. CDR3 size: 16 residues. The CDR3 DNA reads TGTGCCAGCAGCTTAGGGTTGAGCCCCACCAAAAACATTCAGTACTTC. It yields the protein CASSLGLSPTKNIQYF.

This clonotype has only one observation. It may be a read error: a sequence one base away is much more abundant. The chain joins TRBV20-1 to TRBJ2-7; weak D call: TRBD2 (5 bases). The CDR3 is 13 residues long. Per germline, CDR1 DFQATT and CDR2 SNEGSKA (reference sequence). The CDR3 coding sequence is TGCTGTGCTCCCCGACAACCAAGCGGCGAGCAGTACTTC. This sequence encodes CCAPRQPSGEQYF.

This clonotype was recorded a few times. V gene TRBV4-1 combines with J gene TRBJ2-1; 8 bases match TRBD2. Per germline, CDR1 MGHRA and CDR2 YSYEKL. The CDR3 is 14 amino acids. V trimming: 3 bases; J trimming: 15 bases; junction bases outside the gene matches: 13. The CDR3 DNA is TGCGCCAGCAGCCACGGGCGGGGGGCAAGGAGCACGTTCTTC. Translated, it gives CASSHGRGARSTFF.

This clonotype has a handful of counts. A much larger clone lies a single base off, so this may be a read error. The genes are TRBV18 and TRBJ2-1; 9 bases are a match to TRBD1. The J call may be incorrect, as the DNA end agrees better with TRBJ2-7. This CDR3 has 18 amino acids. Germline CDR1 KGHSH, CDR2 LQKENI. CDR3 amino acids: CASTGQGGGGSTYNEQYF. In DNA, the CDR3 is TGTGCCAGTACGGGACAGGGCGGCGGCGGGAGCACCTACAATGAGCAGTACTTC.

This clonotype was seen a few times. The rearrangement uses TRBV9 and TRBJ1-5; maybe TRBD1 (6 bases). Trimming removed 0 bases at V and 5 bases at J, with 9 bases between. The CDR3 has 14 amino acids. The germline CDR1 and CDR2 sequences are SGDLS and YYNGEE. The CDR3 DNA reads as TGTGCCAGCAGCGTAGACAGGGCGGATCAGCCCCAGCATTTT. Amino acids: CASSVDRADQPQHF. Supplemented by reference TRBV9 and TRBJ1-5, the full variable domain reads DSGVTQTPKHLITATGQRVTLRCSPRSGDLSVYWYQQSLDQGLQFLIQYYNGEERAKGNILERFSAQQFPDLHSELNLSSLELGDSALYFCASSVDRADQPQHFGDGTRLSIL.

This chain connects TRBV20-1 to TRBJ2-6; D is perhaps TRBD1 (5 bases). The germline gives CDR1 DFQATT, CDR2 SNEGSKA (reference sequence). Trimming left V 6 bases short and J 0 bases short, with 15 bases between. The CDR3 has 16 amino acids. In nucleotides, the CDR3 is TGCAGTGCCGAGACAGCAATCCCCTCTGGGGCCAACGTCCTGACTTTC. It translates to CSAETAIPSGANVLTF.

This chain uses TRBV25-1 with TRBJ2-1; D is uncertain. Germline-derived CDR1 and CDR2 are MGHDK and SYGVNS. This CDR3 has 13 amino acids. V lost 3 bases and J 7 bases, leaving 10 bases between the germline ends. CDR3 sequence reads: CASSDQALNEQFF. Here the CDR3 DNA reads TGTGCCAGCAGTGACCAAGCCCTGAATGAGCAGTTCTTC.